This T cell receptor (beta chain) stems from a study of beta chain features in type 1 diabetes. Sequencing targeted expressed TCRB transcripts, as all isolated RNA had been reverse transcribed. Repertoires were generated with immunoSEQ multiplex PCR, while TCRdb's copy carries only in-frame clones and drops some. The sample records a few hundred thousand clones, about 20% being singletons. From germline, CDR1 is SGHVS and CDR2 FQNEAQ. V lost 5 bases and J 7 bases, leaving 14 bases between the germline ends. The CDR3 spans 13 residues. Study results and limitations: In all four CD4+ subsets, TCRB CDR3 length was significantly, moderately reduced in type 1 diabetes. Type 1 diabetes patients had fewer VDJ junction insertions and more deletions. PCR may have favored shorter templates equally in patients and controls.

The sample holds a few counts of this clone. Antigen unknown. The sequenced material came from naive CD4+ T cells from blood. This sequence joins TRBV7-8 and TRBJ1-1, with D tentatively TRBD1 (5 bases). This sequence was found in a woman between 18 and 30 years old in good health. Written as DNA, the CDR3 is TGTGCCAGCAGCCCCGGGGGAAGCAGTGAAGCTTTCTTT. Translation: CASSPGGSSEAFF.